This T cell receptor (beta chain) emerged from a study of T-cell reconstitution after alpha-beta-depleted transplantation in children. The table lists this clonotype with many counts. The antigen is not known. With V trimmed by 4 bases and J by 6 bases, 6 bases remained unmatched. Looked up from germline, CDR1 is MDHEN and CDR2 is SYDVKM. This CDR3 comprises 13 residues. TCRbeta library preparation incorporated unique molecular identifiers. A single record per CDR3 protein comes from TCRdb applying MiXCR to the PCR reads. The table lists under 300,000 distinct CDR3 sequences, 11% of them singletons, with 20% to 30% in the top ten. Study-wide findings and caveats: As was reported, about two months after transplant, alpha-beta T cells came from several hundred expanded graft clones. It was newly produced T cells that mostly accounted for T-cell counts and diversity one year after transplant. Several patients had high TCRbeta diversity at day 60; it came from surviving recipient T cells and thymic progenitors.

The source material was peripheral blood, sampled 180 days after TCRalphabeta/CD19-depleted stem cell transplant. This TCR was recovered from a male patient under 10 years old who had a stem cell transplant for chronic granulomatous disease, so the T cells may come from the graft donor. The chain carries TRBV28 and TRBJ2-7, with 7 bases aligning to TRBD1. The CDR3 nucleotides read TGTGCCAGCAGTTCGACAGGGTGGTTCGAGCAGTACTTC. Translation: CASSSTGWFEQYF.